Sequencing of this TCR beta chain was carried out in a study of PD-L1 blockade in urothelial cancer listed by TCRdb under 2017. Concerning the study at large: Therapy was started in about 2014 for all patients, and atezolizumab 1,200 mg was administered intravenously every 3 weeks. About 85% of the roughly 29 patients were males with bladder-origin urothelial cancer, and about 65% of the 29 reported a prior smoking history. An ECOG performance status of 0 or 1 was recorded for the patients, and 0 to 3 prior chemotherapy regimens had been received by the patients. Blood samples were analyzed at 3 weeks after treatment start (second dose) and at 6 weeks after treatment start. Blood samples gave median yields of about 150,000 T cells and 65,000 to 85,000 unique TCRs, along with a median clonality of about 0.084. An exploratory multi-omic analysis was conducted of the somatic, immune and clinical correlates of response to PD-L1 blockade with atezolizumab in urothelial cancer. Pretreatment tumor samples, along with matched peripheral blood collected serially before and after atezolizumab treatment, underwent TCR sequencing. Durable clinical benefit was defined as a progression-free survival longer than 6 months, and TCR features were additionally tested against progression-free survival and overall survival. In the same patients, whole exome sequencing and RNA sequencing of pretreatment tumors were performed in addition to TCR sequencing. Eight to ten patients achieved durable clinical benefit and approximately 20 did not. Around 30 patients had pretreatment blood TCR-seq, about 25 had at least one posttreatment blood collection, and about 25 had tumor TCR-seq. Points the paper makes about the study in general: A pretreatment peripheral blood TCR clonality below the median was linked to improved progression-free and overall survival. Because of the small sample size (n ≈ 31) and the many exploratory analyses performed, the results are intended to be regarded as hypothesis-generating. At 3 weeks after the start of treatment, tumor-associated TCR clones in peripheral blood had expanded more in patients with durable benefit (n of about 21, p = 0.022).

What the time point label conveys for this sample: pretreatment peripheral blood. The cohort comprised around 31 patients with locally advanced or metastatic urothelial carcinoma treated at Memorial Sloan Kettering on a trial protocol. Peripheral blood mononuclear cells were collected pretreatment and during treatment, at between 1 and 8 total time points per patient. The Qiagen DNeasy Blood extraction kit was used to purify genomic DNA from total PBMCs and tumor samples. Collected pretreatment and during treatment, PBMCs were isolated and stored as previously described. V trim: 4 bases; J trim: 4 bases; unmatched bases: 7. CDR1 and CDR2, looked up from the germline V gene (reference sequence), are GTSNPN and SVGIG. Its CDR3 holds 15 amino acids, cysteine through phenylalanine. Just the 45-base CDR3 DNA is kept, in frame starting at base 1. Each PCR received spiked-in synthetic TCR analog templates so that absolute template abundance could be estimated from read counts. The immunoSEQ assay used bias-controlled V and J gene primers to amplify TCRbeta CDR3 regions from genomic DNA. Sequencing of rearranged TCRbeta segments was done at approximately 20X coverage. Per the original workflow: Sequencing errors were corrected by clustering, and CDR3s were annotated against IMGT so that V, D and J genes could be assigned. Downstream analyses used only productive TCRbeta rearrangements and left out out-of-frame or stop-codon sequences. Clonality was calculated as one minus the Shannon entropy normalized by the log of the number of unique productive sequences. Fisher's exact test with Benjamini-Hochberg correction, at a threshold of adjusted p below 0.01, was used to find clones that differed between time points or between blood and tumor. TCRdb retrieved this table from immuneACCESS and kept in-frame rearrangements only. Not all clones are present; in checked studies, unresolved V genes account for under half, and no reason is known for the remainder. From that table come the V and J calls and clone size; the DNA was used to work out D and trimming. This sample holds 50,000 to 65,000 clones; about four fifths were observed only once. Of the sample, roughly 3.5% is held by the ten largest clones.

On this clone itself: Its antigen is unknown. The input lacks base qualities; no much larger clone sits a single base away.

The receptor chain draws on TRBV30 and TRBJ2-1, with 10 central nucleotides matching TRBD2. This clonotype was obtained from a man in his 70s with urothelial cancer. Specimen: PBMCs, collected around atezolizumab (anti-PD-L1) treatment. The CDR3 has the sequence CAWTLAGGGYNEQFF. The DNA sequence reads TGTGCCTGGACCTTAGCGGGAGGAGGGTACAATGAGCAGTTCTTC. With the portions outside the CDR3 filled from the reference TRBV30 and TRBJ2-1 genes, the complete variable region becomes SQTIHQWPATLVQPVGSPLSLECTVEGTSNPNLYWYRQAAGRGLQLLFYSVGIGQISSEVPQNLSASRPQDRQFILSSKKLLLSDSGFYLCAWTLAGGGYNEQFFGPGTRLTVL.